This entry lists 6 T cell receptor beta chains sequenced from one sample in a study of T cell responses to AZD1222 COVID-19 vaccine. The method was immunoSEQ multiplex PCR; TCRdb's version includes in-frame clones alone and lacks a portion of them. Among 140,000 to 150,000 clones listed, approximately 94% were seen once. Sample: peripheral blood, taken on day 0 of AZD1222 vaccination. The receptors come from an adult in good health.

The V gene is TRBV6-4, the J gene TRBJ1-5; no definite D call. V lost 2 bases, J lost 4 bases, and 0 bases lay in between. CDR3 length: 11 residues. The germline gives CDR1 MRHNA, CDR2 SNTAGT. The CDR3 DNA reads TGTGCCAGCAGTGACAATCAGCCCCAGCATTTT. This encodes CASSDNQPQHF.

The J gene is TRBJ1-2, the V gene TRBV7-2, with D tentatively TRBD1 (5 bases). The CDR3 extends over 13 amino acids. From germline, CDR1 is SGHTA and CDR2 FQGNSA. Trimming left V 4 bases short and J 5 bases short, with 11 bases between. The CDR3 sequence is CASSYSTEYGYTF. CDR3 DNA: TGTGCCAGCAGCTACTCGACAGAGTATGGCTACACCTTC.

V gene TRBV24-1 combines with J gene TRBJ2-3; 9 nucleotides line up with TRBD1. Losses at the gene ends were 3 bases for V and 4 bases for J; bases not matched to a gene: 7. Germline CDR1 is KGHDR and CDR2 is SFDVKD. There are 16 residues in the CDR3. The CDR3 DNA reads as TGTGCCACCAGTGATCCTACAGGGGGCCTATCAGATACGCAGTATTTT. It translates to CATSDPTGGLSDTQYF.

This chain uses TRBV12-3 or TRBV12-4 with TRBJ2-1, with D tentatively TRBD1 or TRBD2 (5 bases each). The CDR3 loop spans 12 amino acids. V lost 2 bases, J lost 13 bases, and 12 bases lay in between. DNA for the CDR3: TGTGCCAGCAGTTTAAAGGGACGGAAACAGTTCTTC. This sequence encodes CASSLKGRKQFF.

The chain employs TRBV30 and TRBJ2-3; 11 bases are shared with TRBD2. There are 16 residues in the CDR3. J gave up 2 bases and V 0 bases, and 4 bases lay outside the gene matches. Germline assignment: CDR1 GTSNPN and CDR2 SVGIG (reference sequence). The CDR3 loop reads CAWSVIAGGDTDTQYF. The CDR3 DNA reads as TGTGCCTGGAGTGTAATAGCGGGGGGGGACACAGATACGCAGTATTTT.

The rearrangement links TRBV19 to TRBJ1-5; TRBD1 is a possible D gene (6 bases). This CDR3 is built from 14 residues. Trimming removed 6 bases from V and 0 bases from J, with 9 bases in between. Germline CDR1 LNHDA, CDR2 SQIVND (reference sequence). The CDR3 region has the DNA TGTGCCAGTAGGGGGGCGGGTAGCAATCAGCCCCAGCATTTT. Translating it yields CASRGAGSNQPQHF. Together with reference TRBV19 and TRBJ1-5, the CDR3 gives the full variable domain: DGGITQSPKYLFRKEGQNVTLSCEQNLNHDAMYWYRQDPGQGLRLIYYSQIVNDFQKGDIAEGYSVSREKKESFPLTVTSAQKNPTAFYLCASRGAGSNQPQHFGDGTRLSIL.